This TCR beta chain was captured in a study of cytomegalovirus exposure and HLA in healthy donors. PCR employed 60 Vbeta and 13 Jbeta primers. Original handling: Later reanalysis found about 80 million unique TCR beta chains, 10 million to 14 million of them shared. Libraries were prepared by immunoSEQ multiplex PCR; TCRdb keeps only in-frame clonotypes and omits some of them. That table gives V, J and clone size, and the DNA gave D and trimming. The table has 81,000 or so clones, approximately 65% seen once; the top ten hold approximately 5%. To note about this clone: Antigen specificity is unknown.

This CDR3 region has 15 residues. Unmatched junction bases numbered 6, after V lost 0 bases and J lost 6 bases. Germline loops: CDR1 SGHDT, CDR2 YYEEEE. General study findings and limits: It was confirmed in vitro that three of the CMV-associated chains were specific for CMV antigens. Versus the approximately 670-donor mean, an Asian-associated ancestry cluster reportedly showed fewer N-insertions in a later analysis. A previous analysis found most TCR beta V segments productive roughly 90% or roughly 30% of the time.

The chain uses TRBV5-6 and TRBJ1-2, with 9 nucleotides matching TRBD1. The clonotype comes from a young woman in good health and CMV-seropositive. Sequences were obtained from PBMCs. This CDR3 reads CASSLAVTGGNGYTF. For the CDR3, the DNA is TGTGCCAGCAGCTTGGCCGTGACAGGGGGAAATGGCTACACCTTC.